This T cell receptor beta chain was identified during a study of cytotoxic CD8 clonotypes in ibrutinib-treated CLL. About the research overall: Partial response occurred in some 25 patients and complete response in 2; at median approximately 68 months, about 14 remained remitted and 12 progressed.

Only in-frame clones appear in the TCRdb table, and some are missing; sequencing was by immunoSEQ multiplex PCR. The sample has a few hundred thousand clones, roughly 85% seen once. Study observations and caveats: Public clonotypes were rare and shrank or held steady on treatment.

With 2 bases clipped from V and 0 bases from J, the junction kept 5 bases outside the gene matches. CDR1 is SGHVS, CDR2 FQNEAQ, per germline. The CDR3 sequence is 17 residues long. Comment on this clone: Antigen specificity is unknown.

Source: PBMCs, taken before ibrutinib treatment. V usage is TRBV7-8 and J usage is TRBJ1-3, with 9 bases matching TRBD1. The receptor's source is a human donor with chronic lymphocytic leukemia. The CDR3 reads CASSLKTGGFSGNTIYF. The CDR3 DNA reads TGTGCCAGCAGCTTAAAGACAGGGGGGTTCTCTGGAAACACCATATATTTT.